These 30 T cell receptor beta chains were sequenced from one sample in a study of blood T cells in healthy people across ages. For the second PCR, which ran for roughly 6 to 12 cycles, a sample-barcoded 5' primer and a J-beta primer mix were used. MiXCR, run by TCRdb on the 5' RACE reads, gives a single entry per CDR3 protein. The sample shows some 1,500,000 distinct CDR3 sequences, 35% to 45% of them seen only once. Sample: blood. These receptors were taken from a woman between 18 and 30 years old in good health.

This rearrangement joins TRBV4-1 to TRBJ2-1, with D perhaps TRBD1 or TRBD2 (5 bases each). The V end was cut by 1 base, the J end by 10 bases, with 11 bases between. Per germline, CDR1 MGHRA and CDR2 YSYEKL. The CDR3 length is 13 residues. CDR3 in DNA: TGCGCCAGCAGCCAAGTGCCAGGGAGCGAGCAGTTCTTC. Its translation is CASSQVPGSEQFF.

This clonotype was counted between two and nine times. V usage is TRBV29-1 and J usage is TRBJ1-3; no reliable D call. The germline CDR1 and CDR2 sequences are SQVTM and ANQGSEA. Trimming shortened V by 3 bases and J by 0 bases, and 3 bases separated the two germline ends. CDR3 size: 12 residues. This CDR3 reads CSVDGSGNTIYF. In nucleotides, the CDR3 is TGCAGCGTTGACGGCTCTGGAAACACCATATATTTT.

The V and J genes are TRBV7-9 and TRBJ1-1; D gene uncertain. The V gene lost 5 bases and the J gene lost 8 bases, with 15 bases spanning the gap. The CDR3 has 13 amino acids. Germline CDR1 reads SEHNR; CDR2 reads FQNEAQ (reference sequence). The CDR3 is CASSQYRIIEAFF. The DNA for the CDR3 is TGTGCCAGCAGCCAATACAGAATAATAGAAGCTTTCTTT.

The chain has TRBV6-5 and TRBJ1-2; the D gene is possibly TRBD1 (6 bases). The V end lost 0 bases, the J end lost 7 bases, and 15 bases lay between the germline ends. The length of the CDR3 is 15 residues. Germline V lookup: CDR1 MNHEY, CDR2 SVGAGI. CDR3: CASSYSRGSSGGYTF. The CDR3 region has the DNA TGTGCCAGCAGTTACTCGAGGGGGAGTTCAGGTGGCTACACCTTC.

The V and J genes are TRBV2 and TRBJ2-1; D is possibly TRBD1 or TRBD2 (5 bases each). Germline CDR1 is SNHLY and CDR2 is FYNNEI. The CDR3 sequence is 11 residues long. The V gene lost 3 bases and the J gene lost 14 bases, with 11 bases spanning the gap. The CDR3 spells CASSDPGPKFF. The CDR3 bases are TGTGCCAGCAGTGACCCGGGACCGAAGTTCTTC.

This clonotype was counted between two and nine times. This rearrangement joins TRBV6-2 or TRBV6-3 to TRBJ2-2; TRBD2 matches 8 bases. Germline loops: CDR1 MNHEY, CDR2 SVGEGT. The CDR3 covers 13 residues. The J segment lost 5 bases and the V segment lost 6 bases, leaving 2 bases of the junction unmatched. This CDR3 is CASRGLVTGELFF. CDR3 sequence (DNA): TGTGCCAGCAGGGGACTAGTTACCGGGGAGCTGTTTTTT.

In its sample, this clonotype was seen a few times. The chain uses TRBV4-3 and TRBJ2-1; 8 bases agree with TRBD2. Germline V gene data show CDR1 as LGHNA and CDR2 as YSLEER. The CDR3 runs to 18 residues. V shed 0 bases and J 0 bases; nucleotides not matched to a gene: 7. The CDR3 is CASSQDLTSGPSYNEQFF. For the CDR3, the DNA is TGCGCCAGCAGCCAAGATCTAACTAGCGGACCCTCCTACAATGAGCAGTTCTTC.

This clonotype has more than one count but fewer than ten. A junction boundary mismatches the germline segment, possibly from a read error. The V gene is TRBV28, the J gene TRBJ1-2, with D perhaps TRBD1 (5 bases). Germline V lookup: CDR1 MDHEN, CDR2 SYDVKM. The CDR3 sequence is 12 residues long. DNA for the CDR3: TGCGCCAGCCAGACAGTTAACTATGGCTACACCTTC. It is translated as CASQTVNYGYTF.

The CDR3 loop is CATSRVAGDASTDTQYF. CDR3 sequence (DNA): TGTGCCACCAGCAGAGTAGCGGGGGACGCTAGCACAGATACGCAGTATTTT. V and J are TRBV15 and TRBJ2-3; 9 nucleotides align to TRBD2. CDR3 size: 17 residues. Germline V gene lookup returns CDR1 LNHNV and CDR2 YYDKDF (reference sequence). The V and J ends lost 1 base and 0 bases, in that order; junction bases with no gene match: 5. Combining the CDR3 with reference TRBV15 and TRBJ2-3 gives the whole variable domain DAMVIQNPRYQVTQFGKPVTLSCSQTLNHNVMYWYQQKSSQAPKLLFHYYDKDFNNEADTPDNFQSRRPNTSFCFLDIRSPGLGDTAMYLCATSRVAGDASTDTQYFGPGTRLTVL.

The chain recombines TRBV4-1 with TRBJ2-4, with D uncertain. Trimming cost V 5 bases and J 3 bases, with 17 bases left between them. CDR1 is MGHRA, CDR2 YSYEKL, per germline. The CDR3 is made up of 16 amino acids. The DNA for the CDR3 is TGCGCCAGCAGCTCCCGCGACCCGTTGGGCAAAAACATTCAGTACTTC. It is translated as CASSSRDPLGKNIQYF.

This rearrangement joins TRBV7-2 to TRBJ2-2, with D uncertain. The CDR3 consists of 14 residues. With 1 base removed from V and 7 bases from J, the gap between germline ends came to 10 bases. Germline V lookup: CDR1 SGHTA, CDR2 FQGNSA. The chain's CDR3 is CASSLVGIVGELFF. The CDR3 DNA follows: TGTGCCAGCAGCTTAGTGGGGATTGTCGGGGAGCTGTTTTTT.

This clonotype was counted only a few times. The chain couples TRBV20-1 to TRBJ2-7, with TRBD1 matching 10 bases. Trimming removed 6 bases from V and 6 bases from J; junction bases left unmatched: 5. The germline V gene encodes CDR1 DFQATT and CDR2 SNEGSKA (reference sequence). The CDR3 is 12 residues long. CDR3 DNA: TGCAGTGCACCGACAGGGGGCCTCGAGCAGTACTTC. Translation gives CSAPTGGLEQYF.

This clonotype was picked up a small number of times. The CDR3 region is CSAGPDNSPLHF. The CDR3 nucleotides are TGCAGTGCTGGACCGGATAATTCACCCCTCCACTTT. This chain uses TRBV20-1 with TRBJ1-6, with D unclear. Trimming pared 5 bases from V and 5 bases from J, leaving 7 bases between. CDR1 is DFQATT and CDR2 is SNEGSKA in the germline V gene (reference sequence). The CDR3 has 12 amino acids.

This clonotype has just a few counts. This chain connects TRBV3-1 to TRBJ2-2; 9 positions agree with TRBD1. The CDR3 extends over 13 amino acids. Germline V gene lookup returns CDR1 LGHDT and CDR2 YNNKEL (reference sequence). V lost 10 bases and J lost 3; bases outside the gene matches: 3. This CDR3 is CATRDRDTGELFF. CDR3 DNA: TGTGCCACCCGGGACAGGGACACCGGGGAGCTGTTTTTT.

A note on this clonotype: The junction shows a germline mismatch at one end, possibly a read error. The chain has TRBV13 and TRBJ2-1; 10 positions agree with TRBD2. The J call is uncertain, as TRBJ2-7 better fits the DNA end. This CDR3 comprises 15 residues. Germline-derived CDR1 and CDR2 are PRHDT and FYEKMQ (reference sequence). Here the CDR3 reads CASSLAGGSYNEQYF. CDR3 DNA sequence: TGTGCCAGCAGTTTAGCGGGGGGTTCCTACAATGAGCAGTACTTC.

This clonotype was detected only a few times. V gene TRBV25-1 combines with J gene TRBJ2-7, with 7 nucleotides matching TRBD1. The CDR3 spans 15 residues. V gave up 5 bases and J gave up 1 base; unmatched junction bases: 8. Per the germline V gene, CDR1 is MGHDK and CDR2 is SYGVNS. In DNA, the CDR3 is TGTGCCAGCAGTACCGGACAGGCTGGGTCCTACGAGCAGTACTTC. Translated: CASSTGQAGSYEQYF.

The rearrangement links TRBV12-3 or TRBV12-4 to TRBJ1-2; D not certain. Trimming shortened V by 5 bases and J by 5 bases, and 18 bases separated the two germline ends. The CDR3 runs to 15 residues. The DNA for the CDR3 is TGTGCCAGCAGTCCCCCTGGTCGGGGATCTTATGGCTACACCTTC. Translating it yields CASSPPGRGSYGYTF.

The rearrangement links TRBV6-2 or TRBV6-3 to TRBJ2-7, with D possibly matching TRBD2 (6 bases). This CDR3 has 15 amino acids. Germline CDR1 reads MNHEY; CDR2 reads SVGEGT. With 2 bases removed from V and 7 bases from J, the gap between germline ends came to 18 bases. DNA for the CDR3: TGTGCCAGCAGTTACCTCCCTAGCGCCGCACGAGAGCAGTACTTC. This gives the protein CASSYLPSAAREQYF.

This clonotype was seen only a few times. This sequence joins TRBV11-3 and TRBJ2-2; no clear D. Trimming shortened V by 3 bases and J by 4 bases, and 21 bases separated the two germline ends. Germline V gene sequence: CDR1 SGHNT, CDR2 YENEEA. This CDR3 has 18 amino acids. CDR3 amino acids: CASSFCPRTGPCTGELFF. CDR3 in DNA: TGTGCCAGCAGCTTTTGTCCGAGGACCGGGCCTTGCACCGGGGAGCTGTTTTTT.

The chain recombines TRBV20-1 with TRBJ2-1, with D possibly being TRBD1 or TRBD2 (5 bases each). Germline V lookup: CDR1 DFQATT, CDR2 SNEGSKA (reference sequence). This CDR3 contains 11 residues. The V and J ends lost 8 bases and 15 bases respectively, with 20 bases between them. CDR3 amino acids: CSSQQVGELFF. The CDR3 coding sequence is TGCAGTTCCCAACAGGTTGGGGAGTTGTTCTTC.

This clonotype was seen a few times. The chain recombines TRBV5-1 with TRBJ1-2; TRBD1 might be the D (5 bases). The germline V gene encodes CDR1 SGHRS and CDR2 YFSETQ. This CDR3 region has 18 residues. Trimming took 0 bases from V and 5 from J, leaving 23 bases between them. The CDR3, as DNA: TGCGCCAGCAGCTTGGGGGACTTGGGAATGGGAGGTATATATGGCTACACCTTC. It encodes CASSLGDLGMGGIYGYTF.

This clonotype was seen a handful of times. The chain uses TRBV7-2 and TRBJ1-4; weak D call: TRBD1 (5 bases). CDR1 SGHTA and CDR2 FQGNSA come from the germline V gene. The CDR3 consists of 13 residues. V was shortened by 5 bases and J by 10 bases, with 14 bases between the two germline ends. CDR3 residues: CASSSEGLGKLFF. In nucleotides, the CDR3 is TGTGCCAGCAGCAGTGAGGGGCTCGGAAAACTGTTTTTT.

The table lists this clonotype with a few counts. The gene calls are TRBV18 and TRBJ1-1; D may be TRBD1 (5 bases). Trimming shortened V by 6 bases and J by 1 base, and 15 bases separated the two germline ends. The CDR3 runs to 15 residues. Per germline, CDR1 KGHSH and CDR2 LQKENI. This chain's CDR3 is CASSATGRQNTEAFF. The CDR3 DNA reads TGTGCCAGCTCGGCAACGGGACGGCAGAACACTGAAGCTTTCTTT.

In this sample, this clonotype turned up a few times. The chain employs TRBV10-2 and TRBJ1-5; 10 nucleotides agree with TRBD1. The CDR3 is made up of 14 amino acids. The junction had 5 bases not matched to a gene; V was cut back by 6 bases and J by 6 bases. Germline V CDR1 and CDR2: WSHSY, SAAADI. The CDR3 sequence: CASRKGQGSQPQHF. The CDR3 DNA follows: TGCGCCAGCAGAAAGGGACAGGGGTCTCAGCCCCAGCATTTT.

The chain has TRBV7-9 and TRBJ2-7, with D maybe TRBD1 (6 bases). Germline loops: CDR1 SEHNR, CDR2 FQNEAQ (reference sequence). V lost 5 bases to trimming and J lost 2 bases, with 13 bases between them. This CDR3 is 14 amino acids long. The CDR3 sequence: CASSNRDNPYEQYF. CDR3 coding DNA: TGTGCCAGCAGCAACCGGGACAACCCCTACGAGCAGTACTTC.

CDR3 sequence: CASSFEGTKSNGYTF. DNA for the CDR3: TGCGCCAGCAGCTTTGAGGGAACTAAGTCTAATGGCTACACCTTC. This chain uses TRBV5-1 with TRBJ1-2; D is undetermined. Germline loops: CDR1 SGHRS, CDR2 YFSETQ. Deletions cut 2 bases from V and 6 bases from J, with 17 bases between. CDR3 length equals 15 residues.

The gene calls are TRBV12-3 or TRBV12-4 and TRBJ2-5, with 7 bases identical to TRBD1. The assigned J gene may be wrong: the sequence end matches TRBJ2-7 better. The length of the CDR3 is 14 residues. Here the CDR3 DNA reads TGTGCCAGCAGTCTAGGGGGACAGCAATCCGAGCAGTACTTC. Translated, it gives CASSLGGQQSEQYF.

This clonotype was picked up a small number of times. V is TRBV7-6 and J is TRBJ2-3; no clear D. Germline CDR1 SGHVS, CDR2 FNYEAQ. The CDR3 extends over 12 amino acids. The ends were cut back, 8 bases at V and 2 bases at J, with 8 bases in the middle. The CDR3 DNA sequence: TGTGCCAGCGCTAAGGCCACAGATACGCAGTATTTT. Translation: CASAKATDTQYF.

The chain combines TRBV13 with TRBJ2-3; 12 bases agree with TRBD2. The CDR3 spans 15 residues. Looked up from germline, CDR1 is PRHDT and CDR2 is FYEKMQ (reference sequence). The trim removed 7 bases at V and 4 bases at J, leaving 6 bases unmatched. Here the CDR3 reads CASTATSGSSDTQYF. CDR3 coding DNA: TGTGCCAGCACCGCGACTAGCGGGAGTTCAGATACGCAGTATTTT.

Many counts were recorded for this clonotype. CDR3 DNA: TGCGCCAGCAGCCAAGTTACAGGGATTGGGACAGATACGCAGTATTTT. It is translated as CASSQVTGIGTDTQYF. The chain couples TRBV4-3 to TRBJ2-3; a weak D match, TRBD1 (6 bases). CDR3 size: 16 residues. In germline, CDR1 is LGHNA, CDR2 YSLEER. The V end was cut by 1 base, the J end by 3 bases, with 14 bases between.